This T cell receptor (beta chain) was sequenced during a study of T cells after yellow fever vaccination. Study context: Each low-cell-number fraction was prepared by means of SMART-Seq v4 Ultra Low Input.

V was shortened by 5 bases and J by 0 bases, with 17 bases between the two germline ends. This CDR3 has 16 residues. Germline CDR1 SGHVS, CDR2 FQNEAQ. Template-switching 5'RACE yielded the TCR cDNA; a universal primer site and UMIs were added in the process. TCRdb called the 5' RACE reads again in MiXCR, with one record for every CDR3 protein. The sample records hundreds of thousands of distinct CDR3 sequences, roughly 6.1% being singletons. Study observations and caveats: Peaking faster, on day 5 versus 15, the secondary response was nonetheless weaker.

This clonotype has a handful of counts. Its antigen is as yet unknown. The rearrangement uses TRBV7-8 and TRBJ2-7; the D gene is possibly TRBD1 (5 bases). The clonotype comes from a man aged 25 to 45 who received the YFV17D yellow fever vaccine. Sequenced here: PBMCs, sampled 5 days after the yellow fever booster vaccination. The chain's CDR3 is CASSVTDSYSSYEQYF. CDR3 coding DNA: TGTGCCAGCAGCGTTACCGACAGTTACAGCTCCTACGAGCAGTACTTC.